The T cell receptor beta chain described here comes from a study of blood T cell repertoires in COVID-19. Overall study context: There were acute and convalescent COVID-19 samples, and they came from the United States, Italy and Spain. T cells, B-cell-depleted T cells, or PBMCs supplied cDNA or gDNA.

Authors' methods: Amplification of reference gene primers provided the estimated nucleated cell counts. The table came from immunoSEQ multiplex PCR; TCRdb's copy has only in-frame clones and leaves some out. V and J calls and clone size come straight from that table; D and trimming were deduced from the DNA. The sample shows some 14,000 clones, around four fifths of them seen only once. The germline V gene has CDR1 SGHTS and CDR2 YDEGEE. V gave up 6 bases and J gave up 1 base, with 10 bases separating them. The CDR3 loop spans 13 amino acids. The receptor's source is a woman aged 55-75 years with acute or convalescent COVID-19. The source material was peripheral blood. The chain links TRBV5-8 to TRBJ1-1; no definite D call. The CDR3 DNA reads TGTGCCAGCACCCCGCGGCCGAACACTGAAGCTTTCTTT. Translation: CASTPRPNTEAFF.